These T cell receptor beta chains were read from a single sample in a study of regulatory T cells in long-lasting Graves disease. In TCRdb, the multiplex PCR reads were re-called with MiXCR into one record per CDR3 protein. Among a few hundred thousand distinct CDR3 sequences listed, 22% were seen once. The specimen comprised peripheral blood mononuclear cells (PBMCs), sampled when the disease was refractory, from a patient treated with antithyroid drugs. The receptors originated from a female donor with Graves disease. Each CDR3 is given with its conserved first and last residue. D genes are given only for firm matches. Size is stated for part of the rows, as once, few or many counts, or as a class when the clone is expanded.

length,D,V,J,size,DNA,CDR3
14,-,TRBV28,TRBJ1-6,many,TGTGCCAGCAGTTTACAGGGGCGGAATTCACCCCTCCACTTT,CASSLQGRNSPLHF
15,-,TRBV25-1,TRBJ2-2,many,TGTGCCAGCAGTGACGACATAACGAACACCGGGGAGCTGTTTTTT,CASSDDITNTGELFF
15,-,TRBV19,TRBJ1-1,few,TGTGCCAGTAGTATAAAGGGGACGGGGAACACTGAAGCTTTCTTT,CASSIKGTGNTEAFF
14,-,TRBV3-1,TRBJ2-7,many,TGTGCCAGCAGCCAAGGAAACCCAGGGTACGAGCAGTACTTC,CASSQGNPGYEQYF
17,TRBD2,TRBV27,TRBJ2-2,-,TGTGCCAGCAGTTCACGACTTAGCGGGAGTCCGATCGGGGAGCTGTTTTTT,CASSSRLSGSPIGELFF
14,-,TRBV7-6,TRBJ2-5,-,TGTGCCAGCAGCAGAGGACCCCCGCAAGAGACCCAGTACTTC,CASSRGPPQETQYF
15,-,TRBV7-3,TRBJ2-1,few,TGTGCCAGCAGCTTAACCTCGACGACCCACAATGAGCAGTTCTTC,CASSLTSTTHNEQFF
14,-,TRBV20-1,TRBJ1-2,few,TGCAGTGCTAGAGGGGAGGGGCAGAACTATGGCTACACCTTC,CSARGEGQNYGYTF
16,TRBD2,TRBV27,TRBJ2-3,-,TGTGCCAGCAGTTCAAGGAGCGGGGGAAGCACAGATACGCAGTATTTT,CASSSRSGGSTDTQYF
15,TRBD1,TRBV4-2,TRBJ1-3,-,TGTGCCAGCAGCCAAGACGGGACAGCCGGAAACACCATATATTTT,CASSQDGTAGNTIYF